Detailed here is one T cell receptor (beta chain). Methods used by the authors: From reference gene primer amplification, estimates of nucleated cell counts were derived. Repertoires were generated with immunoSEQ multiplex PCR, while TCRdb's copy carries only in-frame clones and drops some. That table is the source of V, J and clone size, and D and trimming were worked out from the DNA. This table holds about 82,000 clones, around four fifths found once. The source of the sample is a study of blood T cell repertoires in COVID-19. Study background: The United States, Italy and Spain supplied acute and convalescent COVID-19 samples. T cells, B-cell-depleted T cells, or PBMCs supplied cDNA or gDNA.

Between the trimmed V and J ends, which lost 11 bases and 8 bases, there was a span of 21 bases. Germline V gene data show CDR1 as WNHNN and CDR2 as SYGVQD (reference sequence). The CDR3 sequence is 13 residues long. The J gene is TRBJ1-2, the V gene TRBV10-1, with D possibly being TRBD1 (5 bases). The sequencing sample was made of peripheral blood. This TCR was sampled from a woman aged 55-75 years with acute or convalescent COVID-19. The CDR3 sequence is CAPQAGKGYGYTF. CDR3 sequence (DNA): TGCGCCCCGCAGGCAGGGAAGGGATACGGCTACACCTTC.